The 9 T cell receptor beta chains listed next were all sequenced from one sample in a study of blood T cell repertoires in COVID-19. Produced via immunoSEQ multiplex PCR; TCRdb's table is partial and in-frame only. The repertoire holds roughly 280,000 clones, with under 95% as singletons. Material for sequencing was PBMCs or T cells enriched from blood (not recorded which). These receptors were collected from a man aged 35 to 55 who had been exposed to COVID-19.

This clone was counted once. The CDR3 nucleotides read TGTGCCAGCAGCCAAGCTCACAGGGGGGATTTTAGGGCTGAAGCTTTCTTT. As protein: CASSQAHRGDFRAEAFF. The chain carries TRBV3-1 (or the pseudogene TRBV3-2) and TRBJ1-1; 8 nucleotides line up with TRBD1. Germline values: CDR1 LGHDT, CDR2 YNNKEL (reference sequence). The V and J ends lost 1 base and 6 bases, in that order; junction bases with no gene match: 13. This CDR3 contains 17 residues.

The sample holds a few counts of this clone. J is TRBJ2-7 and V is TRBV7-6; 9 nucleotides align to TRBD1. The junction had 7 bases not matched to a gene; V was cut back by 8 bases and J by 2 bases. The CDR3 runs 14 residues. The germline gives CDR1 SGHVS, CDR2 FNYEAQ. The CDR3 bases are TGTGCCAGCGGACTTGGGACAGGGCCCTACGAGCAGTACTTC. Translated, it gives CASGLGTGPYEQYF.

The chain recombines TRBV11-2 with TRBJ2-3; D not certain. Germline V gene lookup returns CDR1 SGHAT and CDR2 FQNNGV. CDR3 length: 14 amino acids. Between the trimmed V and J ends, which lost 5 bases and 9 bases, there was a span of 18 bases. CDR3 sequence reads: CASSPLRRFPTQYF. CDR3 DNA: TGTGCCAGCAGCCCCCTCCGCCGGTTCCCCACGCAGTATTTT.

The chain joins TRBV7-2 to TRBJ2-7, with D possibly TRBD1 on 6 matching bases. There are 14 residues in the CDR3. The V gene's germline CDR1 is SGHTA and CDR2 FQGNSA. V lost 7 bases, J lost 0 bases, and 13 bases lay in between. The CDR3 DNA sequence: TGTGCCAGCAACTATGACAGGAACTCCTACGAGCAGTACTTC. It specifies CASNYDRNSYEQYF.

The rearrangement joins TRBV10-3 to TRBJ1-3; no firm D call. Trimming removed 7 bases from V and 2 bases from J, with 15 bases in between. The CDR3 totals 15 residues. Germline V CDR1 and CDR2: ENHRY, SYGVKD. Here the CDR3 reads CAITPGGHTGNTIYF. CDR3 bases: TGTGCCATCACTCCGGGAGGGCACACTGGAAACACCATATATTTT.

The chain employs TRBV7-9 and TRBJ2-5, with TRBD1 identical over 7 bases. The V segment lost 5 bases and the J segment 8 bases; nucleotides outside the gene matches: 5. The CDR3 sequence is 12 residues long. Germline values: CDR1 SEHNR, CDR2 FQNEAQ (reference sequence). The CDR3 sequence: CASSRYRGTQYF. As DNA, the CDR3 is TGTGCCAGCAGCCGATACAGGGGAACCCAGTACTTC.

J is TRBJ1-6 and V is TRBV30; TRBD1 might be the D (5 bases). CDR3 length equals 15 residues. Germline loops: CDR1 GTSNPN, CDR2 SVGIG (reference sequence). Trimming left V 0 bases short and J 8 bases short, with 14 bases between. CDR3 coding DNA: TGTGCCTGGAGTGTAAGGGGTAAGAGCTATTCACCCCTCCACTTT. Its translation is CAWSVRGKSYSPLHF.

V usage is TRBV28 and J usage is TRBJ1-2, with TRBD1 as a possible D gene (6 bases). CDR3 length: 13 amino acids. Germline loops: CDR1 MDHEN, CDR2 SYDVKM. Trimming stripped 7 bases from V and 8 bases from J, with 17 bases between. The CDR3 nucleotides read TGTGCCAGCAAGGCCGGCGGACAGTACGGCTACACCTTC. It translates to CASKAGGQYGYTF.

The rearrangement uses TRBV6-4 and TRBJ2-1, with a possible D match to TRBD2 (6 bases). This CDR3 contains 16 residues. Germline CDR1 MRHNA, CDR2 SNTAGT. V was shortened by 4 bases and J by 5 bases, with 18 bases between the two germline ends. The CDR3 DNA sequence: TGTGCCAGCAGTGTATCCTCTAGCGCCCACCACAATGAGCAGTTCTTC. Translating it yields CASSVSSSAHHNEQFF.